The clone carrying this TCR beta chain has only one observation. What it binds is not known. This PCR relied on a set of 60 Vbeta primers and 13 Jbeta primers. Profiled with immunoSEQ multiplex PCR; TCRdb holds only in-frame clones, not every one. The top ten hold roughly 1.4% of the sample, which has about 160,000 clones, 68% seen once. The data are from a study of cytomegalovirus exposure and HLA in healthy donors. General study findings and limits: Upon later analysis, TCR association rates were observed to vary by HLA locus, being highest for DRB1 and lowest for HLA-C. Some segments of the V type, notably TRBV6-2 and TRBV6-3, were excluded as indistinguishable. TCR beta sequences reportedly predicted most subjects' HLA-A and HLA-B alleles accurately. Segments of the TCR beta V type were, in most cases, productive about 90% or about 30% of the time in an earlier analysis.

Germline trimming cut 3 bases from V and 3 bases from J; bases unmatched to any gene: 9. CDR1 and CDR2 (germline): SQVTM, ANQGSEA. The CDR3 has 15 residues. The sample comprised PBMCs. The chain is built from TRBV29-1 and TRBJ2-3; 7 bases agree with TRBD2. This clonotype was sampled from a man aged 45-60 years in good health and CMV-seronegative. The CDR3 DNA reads TGCAGCGTTGATCCGGGAGGAGGGGCTACAGATACGCAGTATTTT. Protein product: CSVDPGGGATDTQYF.